Sequencing of this T cell receptor beta chain was carried out in a study of cytomegalovirus exposure and HLA in healthy donors. Study summary: Out of approximately 170 million T cells, an earlier analysis found more than 95 million unique TCR beta sequences in total. Study outcomes and limitations: Reports indicated that the classifier achieved high specificity and sensitivity in diagnosing cytomegalovirus status.

The primer mix had 60 Vbeta and 13 Jbeta primers. Clones were sequenced by immunoSEQ multiplex PCR, and TCRdb holds only the in-frame ones, with some missing. This table holds about 97,000 clones, roughly 83% found once. The length of the CDR3 is 14 residues. The ends were cut back, 4 bases at V and 5 bases at J, with 11 bases in the middle. Germline CDR1 is LGHNA and CDR2 is YNFKEQ. The sample holds a few counts of this clone. Its antigen remains unknown. Though probably carrying unrecorded immune exposures, donors were nominally healthy at sampling. Sequenced sample: PBMCs. The sequence was collected from a male donor in good health and CMV-seropositive. The gene calls are TRBV4-2 and TRBJ2-2; D is ambiguous. The DNA for the CDR3 is TGTGCCAGCAGCCTACTCCCTGGTACCGGGGAGCTGTTTTTT. This sequence encodes CASSLLPGTGELFF.